This passage covers 8 T cell receptor beta chains from one sample sequenced in a study of blood T cell repertoires in COVID-19. Clones were sequenced by immunoSEQ multiplex PCR, and TCRdb holds only the in-frame ones, with some missing. The data contain around 190,000 clones, about 81% of them seen just once; the ten biggest clones take up nearly 9.5%. Sequenced material: PBMCs or T cells enriched from blood (not recorded which). The source is a man aged 40-50 years who had recovered from COVID-19.

The chain couples TRBV19 to TRBJ1-1, with D perhaps TRBD1 (6 bases). Trimming removed 5 bases at V and 4 bases at J, with 20 bases between. Germline CDR1 reads LNHDA; CDR2 reads SQIVND (reference sequence). The CDR3 is 16 amino acids. For the CDR3, the DNA is TGTGCCAGTAGTGGCCCCCCGACAGGTAAGGGCACTGAAGCTTTCTTT. It yields the protein CASSGPPTGKGTEAFF.

The chain carries TRBV29-1 and TRBJ2-3; 11 bases fit TRBD1. The V segment lost 7 bases and the J segment 8 bases; nucleotides outside the gene matches: 8. The length of the CDR3 is 13 residues. Germline V lookup: CDR1 SQVTM, CDR2 ANQGSEA. The CDR3, as DNA: TGCAGCGGTGGACAGGGGGCGCAGGGTACGCAGTATTTT. This encodes CSGGQGAQGTQYF.

This clone was seen once. V is TRBV6-5 and J is TRBJ2-1, with a possible D match to TRBD2 (6 bases). Trimming stripped 4 bases from V and 7 bases from J, with 14 bases between. The CDR3 is made up of 14 amino acids. Germline lookup yields CDR1 MNHEY and CDR2 SVGAGI. The CDR3 DNA is TGTGCCAGCAGTTCAGGGAGGCTGGGGAATGAGCAGTTCTTC. Translating gives CASSSGRLGNEQFF.

This clone was seen a few times. The V call is TRBV5-1, the J call TRBJ2-7, with D possibly TRBD1 on 6 matching bases. The length of the CDR3 is 15 residues. Between the trimmed V and J ends, which lost 0 bases and 3 bases, there was a span of 13 bases. The germline CDR1 and CDR2 sequences are SGHRS and YFSETQ. CDR3 DNA: TGCGCCAGCAGCTTGGGTGACAGGTCCTACTACGAGCAGTACTTC. This encodes CASSLGDRSYYEQYF.

The chain employs TRBV12-5 and TRBJ2-1; 10 bases are a match to TRBD2. This CDR3 has 15 amino acids. J gave up 3 bases and V 10 bases, and 9 bases lay outside the gene matches. Germline V gene sequence: CDR1 LGHNT, CDR2 FRNRAP. The CDR3 coding sequence is TGTGCTACGGGGGTAGCGGGGGGTTTCTACAATGAGCAGTTCTTC. Translating gives CATGVAGGFYNEQFF. Full variable domain (rest looked up from reference TRBV12-5 and TRBJ2-1): DARVTQTPRHKVTEMGQEVTMRCQPILGHNTVFWYRQTMMQGLELLAYFRNRAPLDDSGMPKDRFSAEMPDATLATLKIQPSEPRDSAVYFCATGVAGGFYNEQFFGPGTRLTVL.

The chain has TRBV24-1 and TRBJ2-1, with 7 bases identical to TRBD2. The V and J ends lost 8 bases and 4 bases, in that order; junction bases with no gene match: 13. The CDR3 loop spans 16 amino acids. The V gene's germline CDR1 is KGHDR and CDR2 SFDVKD. CDR3 amino acids: CATNPLRGTNYNEQFF. CDR3 coding DNA: TGTGCCACCAACCCCCTGCGCGGGACTAATTACAATGAGCAGTTCTTC.

The chain recombines TRBV6-5 with TRBJ1-1; 8 positions match TRBD1. This CDR3 region has 16 residues. Germline CDR1 MNHEY, CDR2 SVGAGI. J lost 0 bases, V lost 4 bases, and 7 bases had no gene match. The CDR3 sequence is CASSLVTRGLNTEAFF. In DNA form, the CDR3 reads TGTGCCAGCAGTTTAGTTACCAGGGGGCTGAACACTGAAGCTTTCTTT.

The sample holds one count of this clone. This chain links TRBV7-3 with TRBJ1-1, with D unresolved. CDR3 length: 13 amino acids. Germline CDR1 SGHTA, CDR2 FQGTGA. V was cut by 4 bases and J by 4 bases, with 10 bases left in between. The CDR3 protein is CASSSTGFTEAFF. As DNA, the CDR3 is TGTGCCAGCAGCTCCACGGGTTTCACTGAAGCTTTCTTT. The full variable domain, completed using reference TRBV7-3 and TRBJ1-1, is GAGVSQTPSNKVTEKGKYVELRCDPISGHTALYWYRQSLGQGPEFLIYFQGTGAADDSGLPNDRFFAVRPEGSVSTLKIQRTERGDSAVYLCASSSTGFTEAFFGQGTRLTVV.